The subject of this entry is one TCR beta chain. The sample comes from a study of blood T cell repertoires in COVID-19. About the research overall: COVID-19 samples from acute and convalescent phases originated in the United States, Italy and Spain. T cells, B-cell-depleted T cells, or PBMCs provided the cDNA or gDNA that served as material.

As handled by the study authors: How many nucleated cells were present was estimated from reference gene primer amplification. The repertoire was sequenced with immunoSEQ multiplex PCR; TCRdb's copy has only in-frame clones and lacks some. The DNA gave D and trimming, while V, J and clone size come from that table. This sample has just over 650,000 clones, with 85% to 90% found just once. Sequencing was carried out using peripheral blood. This sequence originates from a woman aged 18-29 years with acute or convalescent COVID-19.

The CDR3 region has the DNA TGTGCCAGCAGCCTCGGGACTACCACAGATACGCAGTATTTT. It translates to CASSLGTTTDTQYF. This chain uses TRBV13 with TRBJ2-3, with 7 bases that match TRBD2. The ends lost 5 bases at V and 2 bases at J; junction bases unmatched: 4. Germline CDR1 reads PRHDT; CDR2 reads FYEKMQ (reference sequence). This CDR3 comprises 14 residues.